One and the same sample provided the 22 T cell receptor beta chains below, sequenced in a study of human T cells and chemical hapten exposure. TCRdb used MiXCR to reprocess the RACE reads, holding one entry per CDR3 protein. This table has about 400,000 distinct CDR3 sequences, around 6% appearing once. Regarding time point: patch test 2, 6 weeks after DPC sensitization. Treatment here: therapeutic diphenylcyclopropenone sensitization with weekly scalp DPC. Sequencing was performed on whole blood, taken in connection with sensitization to the hapten diphenylcyclopropenone (DPC). All receptors derive from a woman aged 18 to 35 with alopecia areata. Some clones in this sample may be carry-over from other donors' samples.

This clonotype was counted a few times. The genes are TRBV20-1 and TRBJ2-3, with 9 positions matching TRBD1. The V and J ends lost 5 bases and 1 base, in that order; junction bases with no gene match: 1. The CDR3 is 13 amino acids. Per the germline V gene, CDR1 is DFQATT and CDR2 is SNEGSKA (reference sequence). The CDR3 DNA reads TGCAGTGCTTGGGACAGGGGCACAGATACGCAGTATTTT. Encoded protein: CSAWDRGTDTQYF.

This clonotype was observed a handful of times. The chain is built from TRBV5-6 and TRBJ2-7; D unresolved. Per germline, CDR1 SGHDT and CDR2 YYEEEE. Trimming cost V 4 bases and J 4 bases, with 12 bases left between them. This CDR3 has 13 residues. The CDR3: CASSLRFGYEQYF. CDR3 DNA: TGTGCCAGCAGCCTGAGGTTTGGTTACGAGCAGTACTTC.

This clonotype was seen repeatedly, ten times or more. This sequence joins TRBV7-3 and TRBJ1-1, with D unresolved. Looked up from germline, CDR1 is SGHTA and CDR2 is FQGTGA. The CDR3 runs to 14 residues. V was pared by 0 bases and J by 1 base, with 6 bases between. The CDR3 bases are TGTGCCAGCAGCTTAACGCGGGAGAACACTGAAGCTTTCTTT. Protein product: CASSLTRENTEAFF.

This clonotype occurred many times. The rearrangement joins TRBV10-3 to TRBJ2-7; D is unresolved. The CDR3 totals 13 residues. V was clipped by 4 bases and J by 1 base, with 8 bases between them. The germline V gene encodes CDR1 ENHRY and CDR2 SYGVKD. DNA for the CDR3: TGTGCCATCAGTGGTTTGGGGTCCTACGAGCAGTACTTC. Its translation: CAISGLGSYEQYF.

This clonotype was seen a handful of times. The rearrangement links TRBV6-5 to TRBJ2-3; maybe TRBD1 (6 bases). V was trimmed by 4 bases and J by 3 bases, leaving 17 bases between them. CDR3 length: 16 residues. CDR1 and CDR2 (germline): MNHEY, SVGAGI. The CDR3 coding sequence is TGTGCCAGCAGTTCCCCCCACAGGGTGGGGACAGATACGCAGTATTTT. Translation: CASSSPHRVGTDTQYF.

This clonotype was detected only a few times. The V call is TRBV6-5, the J call TRBJ2-7; the D gene is possibly TRBD1 (6 bases). Germline assignment: CDR1 MNHEY and CDR2 SVGAGI. The CDR3 spans 17 residues. The germline V and J ends were trimmed by 8 bases and 7 bases, with 30 bases remaining between them. This CDR3 reads CASGHSRTETGSQEQYF. Here the CDR3 DNA reads TGTGCCAGCGGCCACTCCAGGACCGAGACAGGATCTCAAGAGCAGTACTTC.

This clonotype was counted between two and nine times. The chain is built from TRBV12-3 or TRBV12-4 and TRBJ2-1, with D possibly matching TRBD1 (6 bases). The CDR3 has 14 residues. Trimming shortened V by 8 bases and J by 1 base, and 12 bases separated the two germline ends. The CDR3 loop is CASYQQGSYNEQFF. The CDR3 DNA reads as TGTGCCAGCTACCAACAGGGATCCTACAATGAGCAGTTCTTC.

This clonotype appeared many times. The junction shows a germline mismatch at one end, possibly a read error. Here the CDR3 DNA reads TGTGCCAGCACCGTAGCGTCGCTGAGGTCATGGTATGGCTACACCTTC. Its translation is CASTVASLRSWYGYTF. The chain is built from TRBV9 and TRBJ1-2; no definite D call. Germline V gives CDR1 SGDLS, CDR2 YYNGEE. This CDR3 spans 16 amino acids.

This chain links TRBV12-3 or TRBV12-4 with TRBJ2-6, with a weak D call TRBD2 (6 bases). This CDR3 region has 18 residues. The V and J ends lost 6 bases and 0 bases respectively, with 18 bases between them. CDR3 loop: CASRTRDGISSGANVLTF. CDR3 DNA: TGTGCCAGCAGGACGCGGGACGGAATAAGCTCTGGGGCCAACGTCCTGACTTTC.

The table lists this clonotype with a few counts. The chain recombines TRBV4-2 with TRBJ2-3; D tentatively fits TRBD1 or TRBD2 (5 bases each). The CDR3 consists of 16 residues. V lost 3 bases and J lost 5, with 18 bases in between. CDR1 is LGHNA and CDR2 is YNFKEQ in the germline V gene. This CDR3 is CASSHHPGTQGDTQYF. In nucleotides, the CDR3 is TGTGCCAGCAGCCATCACCCCGGGACCCAGGGAGATACGCAGTATTTT.

This clonotype has more than one count but fewer than ten. The V and J genes are TRBV12-3 or TRBV12-4 and TRBJ2-3, with 8 bases aligning to TRBD1. V gave up 4 bases and J gave up 4 bases; unmatched junction bases: 7. The CDR3 consists of 15 residues. As DNA, the CDR3 is TGTGCCAGCAGTTGGAGCAGGGGGCTTGCAGATACGCAGTATTTT. The encoded protein is CASSWSRGLADTQYF.

The chain uses TRBV29-1 and TRBJ2-5, with a weak D call TRBD2 (5 bases). Trimming pared 3 bases from V and 2 bases from J, leaving 10 bases between. Germline assignment: CDR1 SQVTM and CDR2 ANQGSEA. This CDR3 is built from 13 residues. The DNA for the CDR3 is TGCAGCGTTGAGGGAAGGGAGCAAGAGACCCAGTACTTC. As protein: CSVEGREQETQYF.

The J gene is TRBJ2-7, the V gene TRBV2; D is uncertain. Germline values: CDR1 SNHLY, CDR2 FYNNEI. This CDR3 is 13 amino acids long. Trimming shortened V by 4 bases and J by 6 bases, and 13 bases separated the two germline ends. The CDR3 here is CASSAPPHFEQYF. The CDR3, as DNA: TGTGCCAGCAGTGCTCCCCCACACTTCGAGCAGTACTTC.

This clonotype was recorded a few times. V gene TRBV7-6 combines with J gene TRBJ1-3; possible D gene TRBD1, 6 bases. The CDR3 spans 16 residues. V gave up 5 bases and J gave up 1 base, with 15 bases separating them. CDR1 is SGHVS and CDR2 is FNYEAQ in the germline V gene. This CDR3 is CASSPRTDRSGNTIYF. CDR3 nucleotides: TGTGCCAGCAGCCCAAGGACAGACCGATCTGGAAACACCATATATTTT.

This clonotype was observed a few times. The chain recombines TRBV14 with TRBJ1-6; D not certain. CDR1 and CDR2 (germline): SGHDN, FVKESK. The CDR3 spans 18 residues. V lost 2 bases to trimming and J lost 7 bases, with 21 bases between them. The CDR3 DNA sequence: TGTGCCAGCAGCCAATTCTCCCGCCGAACCGGCATCAATTCACCCCTCCACTTT. It yields the protein CASSQFSRRTGINSPLHF. The full variable domain, in which reference TRBV14 and TRBJ1-6 provide the parts outside the CDR3, is EAGVTQFPSHSVIEKGQTVTLRCDPISGHDNLYWYRRVMGKEIKFLLHFVKESKQDESGMPNNRFLAERTGGTYSTLKVQPAELEDSGVYFCASSQFSRRTGINSPLHFGNGTRLTVT.

This clonotype has only a few counts. The rearrangement uses TRBV7-2 and TRBJ2-2, with TRBD1 identical over 8 bases. Trimming cost V 4 bases and J 2 bases; bases outside gene matches: 6. Looked up from germline, CDR1 is SGHTA and CDR2 is FQGNSA. This CDR3 is 16 amino acids long. The DNA for the CDR3 is TGTGCCAGCAGCTCAGAGGGACAGGCCAACACCGGGGAGCTGTTTTTT. Its translation is CASSSEGQANTGELFF.

This clonotype occurred a few times. The chain has TRBV18 and TRBJ2-5; D gene ambiguous. CDR1 is KGHSH and CDR2 is LQKENI in the germline V gene. V lost 1 base and J 3 bases, leaving 6 bases between the germline ends. This CDR3 contains 13 residues. The CDR3 region is CASSPRLEETQYF. The CDR3 DNA is TGTGCCAGCTCACCACGACTGGAAGAGACCCAGTACTTC. Variable domain in full (rest from reference TRBV18 and TRBJ2-5): NAGVMQNPRHLVRRRGQEARLRCSPMKGHSHVYWYRQLPEEGLKFMVYLQKENIIDESGMPKERFSAEFPKEGPSILRIQQVVRGDSAAYFCASSPRLEETQYFGPGTRLLVL.

V gene TRBV5-1 combines with J gene TRBJ2-4, with D uncertain. The CDR3 length is 13 residues. With 0 bases removed from V and 6 bases from J, the gap between germline ends came to 7 bases. From germline, CDR1 is SGHRS and CDR2 YFSETQ. CDR3 coding DNA: TGCGCCAGCAGCTTGGATTCGGGAAACATTCAGTACTTC. Translating gives CASSLDSGNIQYF.

There are many counts of this clonotype. V is TRBV12-3 or TRBV12-4 and J is TRBJ1-6, with a tentative D call TRBD1 (5 bases). The CDR3 is 13 amino acids. V lost 6 bases and J 7 bases, leaving 10 bases between the germline ends. In nucleotides, the CDR3 is TGTGCCAGCAGCCGACGACAGAATTCACCCCTCCACTTT. It is translated as CASSRRQNSPLHF.

This clonotype was recorded many times. The chain couples TRBV24-1 to TRBJ2-2; no reliable D call. Germline CDR1 KGHDR, CDR2 SFDVKD. This CDR3 has 14 residues. V was trimmed by 7 bases and J by 3 bases, leaving 11 bases between them. In nucleotides, the CDR3 is TGTGCCACCAGGTTGACCCGGGACACCGGGGAGCTGTTTTTT. Its protein product is CATRLTRDTGELFF.

CDR3 coding DNA: TGCGCCAGCAGCTTGGTGGCAGGGGGCAGTCAGCCCCAGCATTTT. This codes for CASSLVAGGSQPQHF. The chain has TRBV5-1 and TRBJ1-5, with 8 bases matching TRBD1. Germline loops: CDR1 SGHRS, CDR2 YFSETQ. J gave up 6 bases and V 0 bases, and 5 bases lay outside the gene matches. This CDR3 spans 15 amino acids.

This clonotype has just a few counts. The chain uses TRBV5-6 and TRBJ2-3; D might be TRBD1 or TRBD2, each matching 5 bases. The CDR3 is 15 residues long. V lost 2 bases and J 1 base, leaving 11 bases between the germline ends. CDR1 is SGHDT, CDR2 YYEEEE, per germline. Here the CDR3 DNA reads TGTGCCAGCAGCTTAGGGAGACAGCGCACAGATACGCAGTATTTT. It encodes CASSLGRQRTDTQYF. Based on the CDR3 plus reference TRBV5-6 and TRBJ2-3, the full variable domain is DAGVTQSPTHLIKTRGQQVTLRCSPKSGHDTVSWYQQALGQGPQFIFQYYEEEERQRGNFPDRFSGHQFPNYSSELNVNALLLGDSALYLCASSLGRQRTDTQYFGPGTRLTVL.